This T cell receptor (beta chain) is drawn from a study of cytomegalovirus exposure and HLA in healthy donors (dated by TCRdb to about 2017). Regarding the research as a whole: According to a later analysis, one platform produced both the 120 validation repertoires and the 620 or so repertoires of the first cohort. The aim of the study was to test whether cataloging public T cell receptors could identify signatures of past pathogen exposure. In addition to the first cohort of 650 to 750 subjects, a separate validation cohort of 120 different subjects was used. The study combined high-throughput TCR immunosequencing, statistical association of individual TCRs with disease status, and machine learning to predict cytomegalovirus infection status. Overall study outcomes, separate from this receptor: The study gave a list of over 150 TCR beta chains associated with cytomegalovirus. Subsequent analysis determined that TCRs grouped into clusters in the first cohort also showed a tendency toward co-occurrence across the 130 or so validation repertoires, and roughly 95% of cluster scores exceeded 0. In both the original and validation cohorts, the classifier was reported to diagnose cytomegalovirus status with high specificity and sensitivity. Across donors, most TCR sequences were observed very rarely, whereas some public TCRs were present in many individuals. Three of the identified cytomegalovirus-associated TCR beta chains were confirmed in vitro to be specific for cytomegalovirus antigens. A later analysis lacked HLA typing for the validation cohort, so it scored co-occurrence in that cohort across all 110 or so repertoires. The authors suggested that the approach could potentially be generalized to other disease states and immunological phenotypes.

Donors formed part of the validation cohort, which comprised over a hundred subjects and was distinct from the first cohort of 666 subjects. To prepare the library, the immunoSEQ multiplex PCR assay was applied. Regarding the original processing steps: A statistical classification framework was built for diagnosing cytomegalovirus status from the catalog of TCR beta chain sequences. In its TCRdb copy, this immuneACCESS table keeps in-frame sequences only and misses some clones. Where compared with another copy, unresolved V genes explain less than half of these, and the others have no known cause. That table furnishes V, J and clone size, whereas the DNA furnished D and trimming. Recorded for this sample are roughly 80,000 clones; roughly 94% of them occurred a single time. In total, the top ten clones hold more than 3% of the sample. Comment on this clone: The antigen it binds to is not known. There are no base qualities to consult, and no much larger clone falls within one base.

This clonotype originated in a woman aged 18-29 years in good health and CMV-seropositive. Sequenced sample: PBMCs.

Here is the DNA: TGTGCCAGCAGCTTGTTTGGTCAGGAAGCCTCCTATGGCTACACCTTC. Its product reads: CASSLFGQEASYGYTF. The rearrangement joined TRBV5-4 to TRBJ1-2; the D gene is unclear. In the germline V gene (reference sequence), CDR1 corresponds to SGHNT and CDR2 to YYREEE. V and J lose 1 base and 4 bases, and a span of 17 bases separates them. The CDR3 measures 16 amino acids from cysteine to phenylalanine. Left in the record is the CDR3 DNA by itself, 48 bases read in frame from the first base.